This TCR beta chain emerged from a study of Ad26.COV2.S vaccination and SARS-CoV-2 variants. Libraries were prepared by immunoSEQ multiplex PCR; TCRdb keeps only in-frame clonotypes and omits some of them. The table includes some 330,000 clones, 85% to 90% detected once. V lost 3 bases to trimming and J lost 4 bases, with 10 bases between them. Germline V gives CDR1 SGHAT, CDR2 FQNNGV. The CDR3 extends over 14 amino acids. Sample treatment: about 20 received Ad26.COV2.S at low or high dose, single or two shots; about 5 received placebo; per-sample allocation not given. Sample collection was performed on day 63 after the first vaccine or placebo injection.

The sequence was collected from a person between 18 and 59 years old who received the Ad26.COV2.S COVID-19 vaccine or a placebo. Sequenced here: peripheral blood, sampled in a trial of Ad26.COV2.S vaccine versus placebo. The rearrangement uses TRBV11-2 and TRBJ1-5, with D possibly matching TRBD1 (6 bases). The CDR3 sequence is CASSLGGGNQPQHF. The CDR3 nucleotides read TGTGCCAGCAGCTTGGGGGGCGGGAATCAGCCCCAGCATTTT.